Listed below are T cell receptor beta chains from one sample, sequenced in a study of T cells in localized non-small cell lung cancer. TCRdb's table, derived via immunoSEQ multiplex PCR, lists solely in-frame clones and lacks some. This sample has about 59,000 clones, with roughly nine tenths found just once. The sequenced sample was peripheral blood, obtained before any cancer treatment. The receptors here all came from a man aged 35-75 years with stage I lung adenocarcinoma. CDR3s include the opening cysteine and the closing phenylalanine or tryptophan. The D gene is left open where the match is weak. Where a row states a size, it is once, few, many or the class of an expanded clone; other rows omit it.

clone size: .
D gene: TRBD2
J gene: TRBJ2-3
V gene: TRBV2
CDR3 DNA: TGTGCCAGCATGGCTAGCGGGATGAGTACGCAGTATTTT
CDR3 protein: CASMASGMSTQYF

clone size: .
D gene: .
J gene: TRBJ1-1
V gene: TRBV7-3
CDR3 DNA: TGTGCCAGCAGCTTGCAGGGGCCCAACACTGAAGCTTTCTTT
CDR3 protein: CASSLQGPNTEAFF

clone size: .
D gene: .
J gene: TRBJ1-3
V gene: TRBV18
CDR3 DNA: TGTGCCAGCTCACCCCGGACCGACTTTGGAAACACCATATATTTT
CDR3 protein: CASSPRTDFGNTIYF

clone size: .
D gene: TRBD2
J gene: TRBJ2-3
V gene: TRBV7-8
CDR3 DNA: TGTGCCAGCAGCTTGTTTTGGCGGGAGGGTTTCACAGATACGCAGTATTTT
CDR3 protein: CASSLFWREGFTDTQYF

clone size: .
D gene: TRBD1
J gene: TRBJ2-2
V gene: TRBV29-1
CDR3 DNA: TGCAGCGTAGCCTTCCGGGACAGATACACCGGGGAGCTGTTTTTT
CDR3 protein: CSVAFRDRYTGELFF

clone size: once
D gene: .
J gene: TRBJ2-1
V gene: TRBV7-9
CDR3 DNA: TGTGCCAGCAGCTCGAACCGGGCCGCGGGGCAAAATGAGCAGTTCTTC
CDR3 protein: CASSSNRAAGQNEQFF

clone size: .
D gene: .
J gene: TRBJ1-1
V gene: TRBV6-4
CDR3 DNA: TGTGCCAGCAGTGCCTCCGGGAGGGCTGAAGCTTTCTTT
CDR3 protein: CASSASGRAEAFF

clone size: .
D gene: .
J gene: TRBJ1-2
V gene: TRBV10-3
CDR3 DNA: TGTGCCATGGGGAGTGGGGGAATTTATGGCTACACCTTC
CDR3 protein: CAMGSGGIYGYTF

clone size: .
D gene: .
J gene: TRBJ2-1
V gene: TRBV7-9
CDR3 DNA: TGTGCCAGCAGCTTACGTACAGGAACCTCCAATGAGCAGTTCTTC
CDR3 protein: CASSLRTGTSNEQFF

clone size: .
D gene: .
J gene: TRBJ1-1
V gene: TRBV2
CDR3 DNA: TGTGCCAGCCGTAACAATGGGGTGAACACTGAAGCTTTCTTT
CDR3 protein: CASRNNGVNTEAFF

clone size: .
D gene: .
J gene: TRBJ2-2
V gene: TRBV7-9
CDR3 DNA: TGTGCCTCTGGACTTGGCGGCGGCACCGGGGAGCTGTTTTTT
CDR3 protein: CASGLGGGTGELFF

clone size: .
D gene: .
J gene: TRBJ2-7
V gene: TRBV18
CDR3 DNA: TGTGCCAGCTCATCTTCCAGGGGAAACTACGAGCAGTACTTC
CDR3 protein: CASSSSRGNYEQYF

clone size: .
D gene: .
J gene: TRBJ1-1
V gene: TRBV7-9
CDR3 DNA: TGTGCCAGCAGCCCCCCGGGTAACACTGAAGCTTTCTTT
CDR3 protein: CASSPPGNTEAFF

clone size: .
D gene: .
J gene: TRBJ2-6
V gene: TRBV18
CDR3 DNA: TGTGCCAGCTCACCACGGATAACCTCTGGGGCCAACGTCCTGACTTTC
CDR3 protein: CASSPRITSGANVLTF

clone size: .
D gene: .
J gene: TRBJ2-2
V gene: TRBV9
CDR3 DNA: TGTGCCAGCAGCGTTTCTGGGGACTGGGCCTACGGGGAGCTGTTTTTT
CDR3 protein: CASSVSGDWAYGELFF

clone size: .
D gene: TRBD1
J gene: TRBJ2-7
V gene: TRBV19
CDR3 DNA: TGTGCCAGTAGGCGACAGGGGGATTCCTACGAGCAGTACTTC
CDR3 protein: CASRRQGDSYEQYF

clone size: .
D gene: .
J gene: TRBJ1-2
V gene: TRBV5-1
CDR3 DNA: TGCGCCAGCAGCCCCGAGGGCAGAAACTATGGCTACACCTTC
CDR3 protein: CASSPEGRNYGYTF